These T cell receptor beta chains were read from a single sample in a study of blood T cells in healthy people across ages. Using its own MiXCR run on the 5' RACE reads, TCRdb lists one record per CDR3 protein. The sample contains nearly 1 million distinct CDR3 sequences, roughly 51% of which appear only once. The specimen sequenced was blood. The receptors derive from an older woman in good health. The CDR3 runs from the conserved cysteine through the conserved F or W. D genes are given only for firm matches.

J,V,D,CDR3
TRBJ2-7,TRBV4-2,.,CASSQDRAGINEQYF
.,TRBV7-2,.,CASSFRGSLRETQYF
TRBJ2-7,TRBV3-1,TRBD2,CASSQGGLAGDEQYF
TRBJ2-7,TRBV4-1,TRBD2,CASSQVKTGTIPYEQYF
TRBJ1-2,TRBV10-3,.,CAIRDPGGGYGYTF
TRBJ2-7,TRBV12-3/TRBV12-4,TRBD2,CASSMTSGSFDEQYF
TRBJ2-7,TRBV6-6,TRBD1,CASSSTTGSYEQYF
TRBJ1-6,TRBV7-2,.,CASRRTRWNSPLHF
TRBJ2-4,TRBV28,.,CASSSTRAQRAPRKNIQYF
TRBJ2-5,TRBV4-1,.,CASCQDLLELGKETQYF
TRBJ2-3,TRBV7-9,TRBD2,CASSSPGLAGEYTDTQYF
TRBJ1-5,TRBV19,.,CASSIWQGGHQPQHF
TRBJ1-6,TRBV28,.,CASSFRGNSPLHF
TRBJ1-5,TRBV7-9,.,CASSLGKLQGTRYSNQPQHF
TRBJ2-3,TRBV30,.,CAWSLGDTDTQYF
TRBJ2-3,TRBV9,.,CAIHPMSGSSTDTQYF
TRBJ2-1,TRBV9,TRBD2,CASSGGRSSYNEQFF
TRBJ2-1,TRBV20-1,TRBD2,CSASGLAGGSYNEQFF
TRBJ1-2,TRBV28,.,CASSFRVGNGYTF
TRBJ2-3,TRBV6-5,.,CASRGARSPDTQYF
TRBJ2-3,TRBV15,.,CATSRDWERATDTQYF
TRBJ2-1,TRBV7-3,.,CASSLTGLGYNEQFF
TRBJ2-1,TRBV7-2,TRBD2,CASSSRQPSGRGYNEQFF
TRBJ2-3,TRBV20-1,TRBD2,CSAGGGRAPAVVTDTQYF
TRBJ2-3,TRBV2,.,CASRASSTDTRYF
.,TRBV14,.,CASSQDDFMTQYF
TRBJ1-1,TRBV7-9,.,CASSLTAEAFF
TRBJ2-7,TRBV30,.,CAGSVAGYEQYF
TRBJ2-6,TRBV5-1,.,CASSFGGRAGANVLTF
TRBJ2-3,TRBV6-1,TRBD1,CASNLDRGNTDTQYF